A selection of T cell receptor beta chains follows, all from one sample in a study of T cell changes during pregnancy in multiple sclerosis. Clones were sequenced by immunoSEQ multiplex PCR, and TCRdb holds only the in-frame ones, with some missing. In the table there are roughly 40,000 clones, more than 85% of which are singletons. The source was CD4+ T cells from peripheral blood mononuclear cells, collected in the second trimester of pregnancy. Receptor source: a female donor in good health, enrolled as a control in a pregnancy study. Each CDR3 is given with its conserved first and last residue. Fields, in order: D gene, J gene, V gene, clone size, CDR3 DNA, CDR3 protein. D genes are given only for firm matches. Clone size is given for some rows only: seen once, a few or many times, or a class if the clone is expanded.

d_gene: TRBD1; j_gene: TRBJ1-6; v_gene: TRBV30; abundance: .; CDR3nt: TGTGCCTGGAGTGTTGGGACAGGGAATTCACCCCTCCACTTT; CDR3aa: CAWSVGTGNSPLHF
d_gene: .; j_gene: TRBJ2-1; v_gene: TRBV5-6; abundance: once; CDR3nt: TGTGCCAGCAGCCTAACCGGGCAGACTAGCTCCTACAATGAGCAGTTCTTC; CDR3aa: CASSLTGQTSSYNEQFF
d_gene: TRBD1; j_gene: TRBJ2-1; v_gene: TRBV28; abundance: .; CDR3nt: TGTGCCAGCAGTTCAAGGGACAGGGGGCCCTACAATGAGCAGTTCTTC; CDR3aa: CASSSRDRGPYNEQFF
d_gene: .; j_gene: TRBJ1-2; v_gene: TRBV20-1; abundance: .; CDR3nt: TGCAGTGCTAGTGTGGCGGCTGGCTACACCTTC; CDR3aa: CSASVAAGYTF
d_gene: .; j_gene: TRBJ2-3; v_gene: TRBV9; abundance: .; CDR3nt: TGTGCCAGCAGCGTAGGACAATCCCCCACAGATACGCAGTATTTT; CDR3aa: CASSVGQSPTDTQYF
d_gene: .; j_gene: TRBJ2-1; v_gene: TRBV19; abundance: .; CDR3nt: TGTGCCAGTACCGGCGGGTCCACCGGGATCGATGAGCAGTTCTTC; CDR3aa: CASTGGSTGIDEQFF
d_gene: .; j_gene: TRBJ2-7; v_gene: TRBV7-2; abundance: once; CDR3nt: TGTGCCAGCAGCTTAGGACCGCGGGGCGGTCATTACGAGCAGTACTTC; CDR3aa: CASSLGPRGGHYEQYF
d_gene: TRBD2; j_gene: TRBJ2-1; v_gene: TRBV13; abundance: .; CDR3nt: TGTGCCAGCAGCCTCACCGGGACTAGCTCCTACAATGAGCAGTTCTTC; CDR3aa: CASSLTGTSSYNEQFF
d_gene: .; j_gene: TRBJ2-1; v_gene: TRBV5-4; abundance: .; CDR3nt: TGTGCCAGCAGCTTGGCAGGGAATAACTACAATGAGCAGTTCTTC; CDR3aa: CASSLAGNNYNEQFF
d_gene: .; j_gene: TRBJ1-2; v_gene: TRBV4-1; abundance: .; CDR3nt: TGCGCCAGCAGCATCTTTGGCGGAAACTATGGCTACACCTTC; CDR3aa: CASSIFGGNYGYTF
d_gene: TRBD1; j_gene: TRBJ2-2; v_gene: TRBV15; abundance: .; CDR3nt: TGTGCCACCAGCAGAAATGCGGACAGGGGGCCCGGGGAGCTGTTTTTT; CDR3aa: CATSRNADRGPGELFF
d_gene: TRBD2; j_gene: TRBJ2-7; v_gene: TRBV28; abundance: once; CDR3nt: TGTGCCAGCAGAACTAGCGGGAGTTGGGGGGAGTACTTC; CDR3aa: CASRTSGSWGEYF
d_gene: TRBD1; j_gene: TRBJ2-1; v_gene: TRBV7-3; abundance: .; CDR3nt: TGTGCCAGCAGCCCGACGAGACAGGGGGCCTACAATGAGCAGTTCTTC; CDR3aa: CASSPTRQGAYNEQFF